A single sample gave rise to the 4 T cell receptor beta chains below, sequenced in a study of blood T cell repertoires in COVID-19. The protocol was immunoSEQ multiplex PCR, while the TCRdb copy is restricted to in-frame clones and leaves out a portion. The sample has some 200,000 clones, approximately 85% seen once; the top ten hold more than 2%. The source material was peripheral blood. Receptors were obtained from a woman aged 70-85 years with COVID-19, enrolled during active disease.

This clone was recorded only once. The V and J genes are TRBV9 and TRBJ2-5; no reliable D call. Between the trimmed V and J ends, which lost 3 bases and 0 bases, there was a span of 9 bases. Germline V gene data show CDR1 as SGDLS and CDR2 as YYNGEE. This CDR3 is built from 14 residues. The CDR3: CASSATNYQETQYF. The CDR3 DNA is TGTGCCAGCAGCGCTACTAATTACCAAGAGACCCAGTACTTC. Filled out from reference TRBV9 and TRBJ2-5, the complete variable domain reads DSGVTQTPKHLITATGQRVTLRCSPRSGDLSVYWYQQSLDQGLQFLIQYYNGEERAKGNILERFSAQQFPDLHSELNLSSLELGDSALYFCASSATNYQETQYFGPGTRLLVL.

The chain is built from TRBV3-1 (or the pseudogene TRBV3-2) and TRBJ1-3; D gene ambiguous. The CDR3 extends over 14 amino acids. V shed 2 bases and J shed 0 bases, with 5 bases lying between them. From germline, CDR1 is LGHDT and CDR2 YNNKEL (reference sequence). CDR3 protein: CASSQQFSGNTIYF. The DNA of the CDR3 is TGTGCCAGCAGCCAACAGTTCTCTGGAAACACCATATATTTT.

The chain uses TRBV30 and TRBJ2-7; 8 bases are shared with TRBD1. The germline CDR1 and CDR2 sequences are GTSNPN and SVGIG (reference sequence). The CDR3 extends over 13 amino acids. The J segment lost 6 bases and the V segment lost 5 bases, leaving 9 bases of the junction unmatched. The DNA for the CDR3 is TGTGCCTGGGAGACAGGGGAATTGGGCGAGCAGTACTTC. As protein: CAWETGELGEQYF.

This chain joins TRBV7-3 and TRBJ2-1, with a tentative D call TRBD2 (6 bases). This CDR3 has 16 amino acids. The ends were cut back, 1 base at V and 2 bases at J, with 12 bases in the middle. Germline CDR1 reads SGHTA; CDR2 reads FQGTGA. For the CDR3, the DNA is TGTGCCAGCAGCTTAAGAGGAGGCGGGACCTACAATGAGCAGTTCTTC. Translated, it gives CASSLRGGGTYNEQFF. The full variable domain, completed using reference TRBV7-3 and TRBJ2-1, is GAGVSQTPSNKVTEKGKYVELRCDPISGHTALYWYRQSLGQGPEFLIYFQGTGAADDSGLPNDRFFAVRPEGSVSTLKIQRTERGDSAVYLCASSLRGGGTYNEQFFGPGTRLTVL.